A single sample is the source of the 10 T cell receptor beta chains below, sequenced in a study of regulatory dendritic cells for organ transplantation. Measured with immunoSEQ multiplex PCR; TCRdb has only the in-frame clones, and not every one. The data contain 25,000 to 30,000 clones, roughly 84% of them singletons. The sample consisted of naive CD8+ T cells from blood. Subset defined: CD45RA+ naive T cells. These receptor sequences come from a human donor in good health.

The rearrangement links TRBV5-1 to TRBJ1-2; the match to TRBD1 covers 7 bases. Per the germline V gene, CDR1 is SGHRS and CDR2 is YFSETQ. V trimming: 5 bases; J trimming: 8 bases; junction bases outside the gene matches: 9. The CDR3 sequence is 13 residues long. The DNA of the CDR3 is TGCGCCAGCAGGGACGACAGGGATCTAGGCTACACCTTC. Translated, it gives CASRDDRDLGYTF.

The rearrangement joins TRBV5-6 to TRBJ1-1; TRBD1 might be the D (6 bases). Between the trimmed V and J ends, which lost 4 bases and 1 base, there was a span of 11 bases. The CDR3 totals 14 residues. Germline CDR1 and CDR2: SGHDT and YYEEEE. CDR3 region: CASSPGHRNTEAFF. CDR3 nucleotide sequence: TGTGCCAGCAGCCCGGGACACCGGAACACTGAAGCTTTCTTT.

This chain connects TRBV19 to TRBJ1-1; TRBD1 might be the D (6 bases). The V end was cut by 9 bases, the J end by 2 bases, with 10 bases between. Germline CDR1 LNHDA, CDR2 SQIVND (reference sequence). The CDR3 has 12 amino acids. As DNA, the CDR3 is TGTGCCAGCGGACAGTTAAACACTGAAGCTTTCTTT. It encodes CASGQLNTEAFF.

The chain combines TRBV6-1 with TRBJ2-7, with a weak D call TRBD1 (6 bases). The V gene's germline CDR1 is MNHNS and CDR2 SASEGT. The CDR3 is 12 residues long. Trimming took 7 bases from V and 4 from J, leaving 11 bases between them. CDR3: CASTFGQYEQYF. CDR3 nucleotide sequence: TGTGCCAGCACCTTCGGACAGTACGAGCAGTACTTC.

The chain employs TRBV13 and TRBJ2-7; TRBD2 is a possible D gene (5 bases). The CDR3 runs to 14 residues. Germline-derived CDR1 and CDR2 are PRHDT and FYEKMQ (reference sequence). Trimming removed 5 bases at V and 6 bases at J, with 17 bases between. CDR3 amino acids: CASSQRLGASEQYF. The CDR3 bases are TGTGCCAGCAGCCAGCGGTTGGGAGCCAGCGAGCAGTACTTC.

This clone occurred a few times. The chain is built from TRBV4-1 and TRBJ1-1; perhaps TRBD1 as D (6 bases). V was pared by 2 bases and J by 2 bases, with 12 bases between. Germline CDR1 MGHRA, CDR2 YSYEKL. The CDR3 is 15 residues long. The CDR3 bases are TGCGCCAGCAGCCAACCTGACAGGACTAACACTGAAGCTTTCTTT. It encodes CASSQPDRTNTEAFF.

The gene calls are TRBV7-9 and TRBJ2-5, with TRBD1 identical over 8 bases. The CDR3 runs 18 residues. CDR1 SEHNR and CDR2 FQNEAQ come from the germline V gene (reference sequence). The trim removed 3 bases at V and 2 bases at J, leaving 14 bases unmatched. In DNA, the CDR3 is TGTGCCAGCAGCTTCGACAGGGGAGAGAGTTTCTCTCAAGAGACCCAGTACTTC. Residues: CASSFDRGESFSQETQYF. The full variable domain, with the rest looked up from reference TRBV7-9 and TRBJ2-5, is DTGVSQNPRHKITKRGQNVTFRCDPISEHNRLYWYRQTLGQGPEFLTYFQNEAQLEKSRLLSDRFSAERPKGSFSTLEIQRTEQGDSAMYLCASSFDRGESFSQETQYFGPGTRLLVL.

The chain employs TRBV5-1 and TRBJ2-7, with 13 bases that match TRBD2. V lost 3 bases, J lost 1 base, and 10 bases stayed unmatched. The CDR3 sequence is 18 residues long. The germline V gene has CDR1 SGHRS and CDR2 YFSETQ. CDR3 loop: CASSSGTSGAPGSYEQYF. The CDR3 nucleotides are TGCGCCAGCAGCTCCGGGACTAGCGGGGCCCCGGGATCCTACGAGCAGTACTTC.

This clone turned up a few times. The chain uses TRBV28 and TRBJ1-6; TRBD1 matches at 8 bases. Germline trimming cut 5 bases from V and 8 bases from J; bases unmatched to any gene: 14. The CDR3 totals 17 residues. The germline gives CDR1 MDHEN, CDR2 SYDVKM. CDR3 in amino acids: CASSKGWTGQLYSPLHF. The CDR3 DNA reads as TGTGCCAGCAGTAAAGGGTGGACAGGGCAGTTATATTCACCCCTCCACTTT.

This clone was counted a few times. Written as DNA, the CDR3 is TGTGCCAGCAGTGAAGTAAACACTGAAGCTTTCTTT. This codes for CASSEVNTEAFF. The chain combines TRBV25-1 with TRBJ1-1; the D is unclear. V lost 2 bases and J lost 2, with 3 bases in between. Per germline, CDR1 MGHDK and CDR2 SYGVNS. The CDR3 sequence is 12 residues long.